Below are 9 T cell receptor beta chains sequenced from a single sample in a study of T cells after yellow fever vaccination. TCRdb used MiXCR to reprocess the 5' RACE reads, holding one entry per CDR3 protein. The sample comprises a few hundred thousand distinct CDR3 sequences, around 7% of which are singletons, and 15% to 20% rests with the top ten. The specimen comprised PBMCs, sampled about 41 days after the first yellow fever vaccination. Receptors were obtained from a man younger than 35 who received the YFV17D yellow fever vaccine.

This clonotype was found many times. The genes are TRBV6-1 and TRBJ2-3; 10 bases are shared with TRBD2. The ends lost 6 bases at V and 5 bases at J; junction bases unmatched: 14. The CDR3 extends over 17 amino acids. The V gene's germline CDR1 is MNHNS and CDR2 SASEGT. The CDR3 bases are TGTGCCAGCAGCTCGCTAGCAGCGGGGGGGCCGAAAGATACGCAGTATTTT. Protein: CASSSLAAGGPKDTQYF.

This clonotype was found a few times. This chain connects TRBV5-1 to TRBJ1-2; D is uncertain. V lost 2 bases, J lost 2 bases, and 10 bases lay in between. This CDR3 spans 14 amino acids. From germline, CDR1 is SGHRS and CDR2 YFSETQ. The CDR3 bases are TGCGCCAGCAGCTTCACGGACGGAAACTATGGCTACACCTTC. It yields the protein CASSFTDGNYGYTF.

This chain connects TRBV20-1 to TRBJ2-1, with 8 bases identical to TRBD2. This CDR3 contains 15 residues. Trimming removed 2 bases from V and 2 bases from J; junction bases left unmatched: 5. CDR1 and CDR2 (germline): DFQATT, SNEGSKA (reference sequence). The CDR3, as DNA: TGCAGTGCTAGAAACCAGCGGGGGACCTACAATGAGCAGTTCTTC. This codes for CSARNQRGTYNEQFF.

V gene TRBV6-1 combines with J gene TRBJ1-2; TRBD1 aligns across 7 bases. The ends lost 7 bases at V and 6 bases at J; junction bases unmatched: 8. This CDR3 is built from 13 residues. Germline CDR1 MNHNS, CDR2 SASEGT. The CDR3: CASTPTGRNGYTF. Written as DNA, the CDR3 is TGTGCCAGCACCCCGACAGGGAGGAATGGCTACACCTTC.

In this sample, this clonotype turned up a few times. V usage is TRBV7-2 and J usage is TRBJ2-5, with 9 nucleotides matching TRBD1. In germline, CDR1 is SGHTA, CDR2 FQGNSA. Unmatched junction bases numbered 11, after V lost 5 bases and J lost 7 bases. The CDR3 loop spans 15 amino acids. The CDR3, as DNA: TGTGCCAGCAGCCGCGCCGGGGACAGGGCTGCGACCCAGTACTTC. Translation gives CASSRAGDRAATQYF.

Written as DNA, the CDR3 is TGTGCCAGCAGTTACGGGGGGGCCAACGAGCAGTACGTC. Amino acids: CASSYGGANEQYV. The chain uses TRBV6-2 or TRBV6-3 and TRBJ2-7; TRBD2 is a possible D gene (7 bases). Germline V gene data show CDR1 as MNHEY and CDR2 as SVGEGT. Trimming removed 2 bases from V and 5 bases from J, with 10 bases in between. The CDR3 has 13 amino acids.

This clonotype was seen only a few times. The chain has TRBV19 and TRBJ2-6; D gene uncertain. Germline CDR1 is LNHDA and CDR2 is SQIVND (reference sequence). The V gene lost 6 bases and the J gene lost 0 bases, with 3 bases spanning the gap. The CDR3 has 13 residues. In DNA, the CDR3 is TGTGCCAGTAGACACTCTGGGGCCAACGTCCTGACTTTC. Protein sequence: CASRHSGANVLTF.

This clonotype was counted between two and nine times. The V and J genes are TRBV7-6 and TRBJ2-6; D is unclear. Trimming left V 10 bases short and J 0 bases short, with 13 bases between. This CDR3 region has 15 residues. Germline lookup yields CDR1 SGHVS and CDR2 FNYEAQ. The CDR3 sequence is CATRGPFSGANVLTF. DNA for the CDR3: TGTGCCACTCGAGGACCGTTCTCTGGGGCCAACGTCCTGACTTTC.

The table lists this clonotype with a few counts. The rearrangement links TRBV6-1 to TRBJ2-6, with D maybe TRBD2 (7 bases). This CDR3 comprises 15 residues. The germline gives CDR1 MNHNS, CDR2 SASEGT. Trimming stripped 8 bases from V and 0 bases from J, with 11 bases between. CDR3 in amino acids: CASRGGRSGANVLTF. The CDR3 coding sequence is TGTGCCAGCCGCGGGGGCCGCTCTGGGGCCAACGTCCTGACTTTC.